These 11 T cell receptor beta chains share one sample of origin, sequenced in a study of T cell repertoires in cytomegalovirus infection. No antigens are known for them. TCRdb fed the reads into MiXCR, producing one record per CDR3 protein. Among some 110,000 distinct CDR3 sequences, roughly a tenth were seen once, and the ten largest hold around 29%. The sequencing input was PBMCs, sequenced either directly or after in vitro stimulation (not recorded which). The receptors shown here come from a human donor in good health (CMV status not recorded). Some clones in this sample may be carry-over from other donors' samples.

The chain employs TRBV25-1 and TRBJ2-7; D uncertain. Deletions cut 6 bases from V and 3 bases from J, with 9 bases between. The CDR3 spans 12 residues. From germline, CDR1 is MGHDK and CDR2 SYGVNS. CDR3 region: CASRGNSYEQYF. CDR3 nucleotide sequence: TGTGCCAGCAGGGGAAACAGCTACGAGCAGTACTTC.

This clonotype was counted a few times. V and J are TRBV24-1 and TRBJ2-6; TRBD1 aligns across 7 bases. V shed 8 bases and J 6 bases; nucleotides not matched to a gene: 3. The CDR3 spans 13 residues. CDR1 and CDR2 (germline): KGHDR, SFDVKD. CDR3 in amino acids: CATKGTEANVLTF. In nucleotides, the CDR3 is TGTGCCACCAAAGGGACAGAGGCCAACGTCCTGACTTTC.

This clonotype was seen many times. The V call is TRBV6-2 or TRBV6-3, the J call TRBJ1-2; no reliable D call. The germline V gene has CDR1 MNHEY and CDR2 SVGEGT. Trimming left V 5 bases short and J 8 bases short, with 12 bases between. This CDR3 contains 12 residues. Written as DNA, the CDR3 is TGTGCCAGCAGTCGAACCCTCCTCGGCTACACCTTC. It is translated as CASSRTLLGYTF.

The genes are TRBV12-3 or TRBV12-4 and TRBJ1-5; TRBD1 matches 10 bases. CDR3 length equals 15 residues. The V gene end was trimmed by 6 bases and the J gene end by 4 bases; junction bases not matched to a gene: 6. This CDR3 is CASRLGTGANQPQHF. For the CDR3, the DNA is TGTGCCAGCAGACTAGGGACAGGGGCGAATCAGCCCCAGCATTTT.

This clonotype has only a few counts. This chain uses TRBV20-1 with TRBJ2-1; 13 nucleotides align to TRBD2. Trimming at V came to 1 base and at J to 7 bases, leaving 1 base not matched to a gene. This CDR3 comprises 14 residues. Germline V gene data show CDR1 as DFQATT and CDR2 as SNEGSKA (reference sequence). The chain's CDR3 is CSARGLAGGNEQFF. The CDR3 bases are TGCAGTGCTAGAGGACTAGCGGGAGGTAATGAGCAGTTCTTC.

A few counts support this clonotype. V is TRBV29-1 and J is TRBJ1-2, with D possibly matching TRBD1 (5 bases). The CDR3 spans 15 residues. The V end was cut by 0 bases, the J end by 4 bases, with 15 bases between. Per germline, CDR1 SQVTM and CDR2 ANQGSEA. CDR3 in DNA: TGCAGCGTTGAAGATCTGGCAGGGAGCAGCTATGGCTACACCTTC. Protein sequence: CSVEDLAGSSYGYTF.

This clonotype was picked up many times. Here the CDR3 reads CASSIRQGSGNTIYF. The CDR3 region has the DNA TGTGCCAGCAGCATCCGGCAGGGGTCGGGAAACACCATATATTTT. The chain recombines TRBV7-2 with TRBJ1-3; the D gene is possibly TRBD1 (6 bases). Germline assignment: CDR1 SGHTA and CDR2 FQGNSA. Trimming left V 5 bases short and J 4 bases short, with 15 bases between. The CDR3 consists of 15 residues. Full variable domain (remainder filled in from reference TRBV7-2 and TRBJ1-3): GAGVSQSPSNKVTEKGKDVELRCDPISGHTALYWYRQSLGQGLEFLIYFQGNSAPDKSGLPSDRFSAERTGGSVSTLTIQRTQQEDSAVYLCASSIRQGSGNTIYFGEGSWLTVV.

This clonotype was found many times. The chain links TRBV14 to TRBJ1-5; TRBD1 matches at 9 bases. Trimming cost V 4 bases and J 4 bases; bases outside gene matches: 5. CDR3 size: 15 residues. Germline V lookup: CDR1 SGHDN, CDR2 FVKESK. The CDR3 is CASSPGQGRNQPQHF. For the CDR3, the DNA is TGTGCCAGCAGCCCTGGACAGGGGAGGAATCAGCCCCAGCATTTT.

The chain links TRBV4-1 to TRBJ1-2; no definite D call. There are 14 residues in the CDR3. V was pared by 0 bases and J by 8 bases, with 13 bases between. The V gene's germline CDR1 is MGHRA and CDR2 YSYEKL. CDR3 protein: CASSQDLAGGGYTF. CDR3 in DNA: TGCGCCAGCAGCCAAGATCTGGCCGGCGGGGGCTACACCTTC.

This clonotype came up a few times. V gene TRBV5-4 combines with J gene TRBJ2-5; TRBD2 might be the D (5 bases). CDR3 size: 14 residues. Germline V gene sequence: CDR1 SGHNT, CDR2 YYREEE (reference sequence). V lost 4 bases and J lost 5, with 15 bases in between. This chain's CDR3 is CASSVPGSGETQYF. The CDR3 DNA reads as TGTGCCAGCAGCGTCCCGGGTTCGGGGGAGACCCAGTACTTC.

This clonotype was picked up a small number of times. Mismatch with germline at one junction end may stem from a read error. The chain links TRBV7-7 to TRBJ2-1; tentative D call: TRBD2 (6 bases). This CDR3 comprises 15 residues. CDR1 and CDR2 (germline): SSHAT, FNYEAQ (reference sequence). The CDR3 bases are TGTGCTAGCAGCATGGGAGGAGTGTCCTACAATGAGCAGTTCTTC. Translated, it gives CASSMGGVSYNEQFF.